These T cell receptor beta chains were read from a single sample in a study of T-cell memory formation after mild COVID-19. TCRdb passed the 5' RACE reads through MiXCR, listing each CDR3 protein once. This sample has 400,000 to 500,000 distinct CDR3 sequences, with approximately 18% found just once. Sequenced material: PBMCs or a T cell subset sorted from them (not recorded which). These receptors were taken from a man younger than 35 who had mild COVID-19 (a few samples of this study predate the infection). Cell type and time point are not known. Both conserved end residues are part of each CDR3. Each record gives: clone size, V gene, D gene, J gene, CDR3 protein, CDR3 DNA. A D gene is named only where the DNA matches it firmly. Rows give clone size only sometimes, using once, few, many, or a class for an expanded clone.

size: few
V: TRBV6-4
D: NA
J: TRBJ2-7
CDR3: CATLDRRVEQYF
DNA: TGTGCCACCCTAGACAGACGAGTAGAGCAGTACTTC

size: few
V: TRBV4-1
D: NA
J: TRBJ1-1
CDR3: CASSSLGNTEAFF
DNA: TGCGCCAGCAGCTCACTGGGGAACACTGAAGCTTTCTTT

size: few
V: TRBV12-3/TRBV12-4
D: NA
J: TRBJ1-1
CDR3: CASSYLQAFF
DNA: TGTGCCAGCAGTTACCTCCAAGCTTTCTTT

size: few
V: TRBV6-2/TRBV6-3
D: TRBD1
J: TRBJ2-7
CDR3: CASSDQGAPAVQYF
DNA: TGTGCCAGCAGTGACCAGGGGGCCCCCGCGGTGCAGTACTTC

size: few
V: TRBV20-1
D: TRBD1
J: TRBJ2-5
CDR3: CSARDRGRIQETQYF
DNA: TGCAGTGCTAGGGACAGGGGGCGAATTCAAGAGACCCAGTACTTC

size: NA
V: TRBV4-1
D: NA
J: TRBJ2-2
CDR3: CATADANTGELFF
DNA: TGCGCCACAGCGGACGCGAACACCGGGGAGCTGTTTTTT

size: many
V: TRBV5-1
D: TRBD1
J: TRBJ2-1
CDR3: CASSYGQGADEQFF
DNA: TGCGCCAGCAGCTATGGACAGGGGGCCGATGAGCAGTTCTTC

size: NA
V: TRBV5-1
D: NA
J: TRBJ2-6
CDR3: CASSYTGSGANVLTF
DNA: TGCGCCAGCAGCTATACAGGCTCTGGGGCCAACGTCCTGACTTTC

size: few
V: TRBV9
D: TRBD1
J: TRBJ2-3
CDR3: CASRVGQGSTDTQYF
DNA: TGTGCCAGCAGAGTCGGACAGGGCAGCACAGATACGCAGTATTTT

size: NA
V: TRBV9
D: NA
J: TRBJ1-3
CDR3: CASSVGGPYPGNTIYF
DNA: TGTGCCAGCAGCGTAGGGGGGCCTTACCCTGGAAACACCATATATTTT

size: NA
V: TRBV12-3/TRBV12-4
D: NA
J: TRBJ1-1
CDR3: CASSSQEGMNTEAFF
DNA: TGTGCCAGCAGTAGTCAGGAGGGCATGAACACTGAAGCTTTCTTT

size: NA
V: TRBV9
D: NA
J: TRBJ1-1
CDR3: CASSVEPGGGTEAFF
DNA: TGTGCCAGCAGCGTAGAACCCGGCGGAGGCACTGAAGCTTTCTTT

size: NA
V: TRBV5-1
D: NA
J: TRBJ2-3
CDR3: CASSSGVVRDTQYF
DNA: TGCGCCAGCAGCTCGGGGGTCGTGAGAGATACGCAGTATTTT

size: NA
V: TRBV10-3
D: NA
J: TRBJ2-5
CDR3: CAISEPLPGTSRETQYF
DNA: TGTGCCATCAGTGAGCCGCTTCCCGGGACCTCAAGAGAGACCCAGTACTTC

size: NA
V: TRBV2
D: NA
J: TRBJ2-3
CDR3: CASSFEGKTAGDTQYF
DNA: TGTGCCAGCAGTTTTGAGGGAAAGACCGCCGGGGATACGCAGTATTTT

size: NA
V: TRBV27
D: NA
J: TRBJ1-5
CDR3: CASSRNTDSNQPQHF
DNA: TGTGCCAGCAGTCGAAACACCGATAGCAATCAGCCCCAGCATTTT

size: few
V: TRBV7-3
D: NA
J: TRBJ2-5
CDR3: CASSATGGLETQYF
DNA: TGTGCCAGCAGCGCCACGGGGGGCCTAGAGACCCAGTACTTC

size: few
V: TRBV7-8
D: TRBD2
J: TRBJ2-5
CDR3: CASVAGGARETQYF
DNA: TGTGCCAGCGTAGCGGGGGGGGCGCGGGAGACCCAGTACTTC

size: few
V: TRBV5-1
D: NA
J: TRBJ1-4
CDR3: CASSLYGATNEKLFF
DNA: TGCGCCAGCAGCTTGTATGGAGCAACTAATGAAAAACTGTTTTTT

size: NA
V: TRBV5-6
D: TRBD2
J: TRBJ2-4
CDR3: CASSSNPGLAGGLAKNIQYF
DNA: TGTGCCAGCAGCTCCAACCCGGGGCTAGCGGGGGGCCTAGCCAAAAACATTCAGTACTTC

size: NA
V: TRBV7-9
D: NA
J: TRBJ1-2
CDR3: CASSLRTGYGYTF
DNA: TGTGCCAGCAGTCTGAGAACGGGGTATGGCTACACCTTC

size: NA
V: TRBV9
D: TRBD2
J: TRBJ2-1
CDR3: CASSEVGGVEQFF
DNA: TGTGCCAGCAGCGAGGTGGGAGGGGTCGAGCAGTTCTTC

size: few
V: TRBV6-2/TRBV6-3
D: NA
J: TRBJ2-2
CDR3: CASSYSQGDNTGELFF
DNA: TGTGCCAGCAGTTACTCACAGGGTGACAACACCGGGGAGCTGTTTTTT

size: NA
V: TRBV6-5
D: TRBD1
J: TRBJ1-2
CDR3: CASSSQGASGYTF
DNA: TGTGCCAGCAGTTCCCAGGGGGCCAGTGGCTACACCTTC

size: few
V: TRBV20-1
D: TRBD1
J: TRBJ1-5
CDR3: CSAARTGVEQPQHF
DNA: TGCAGTGCGGCCCGGACAGGGGTCGAGCAGCCCCAGCATTTT

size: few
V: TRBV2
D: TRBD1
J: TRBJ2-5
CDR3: CASSGVTGGTQYF
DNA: TGTGCCAGCAGTGGGGTTACAGGGGGGACCCAGTACTTC

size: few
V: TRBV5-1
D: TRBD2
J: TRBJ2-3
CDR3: CASSLSPSGGDTQYF
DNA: TGCGCCAGCAGCTTGTCCCCTAGCGGGGGAGATACGCAGTATTTT

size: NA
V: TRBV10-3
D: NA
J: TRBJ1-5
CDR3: CAISEGTNQPQHF
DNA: TGTGCCATCAGTGAGGGGACAAATCAGCCCCAGCATTTT

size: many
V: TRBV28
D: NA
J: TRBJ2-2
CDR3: CASSLQAGELFF
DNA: TGTGCCAGCAGTCTGCAGGCCGGGGAGCTGTTTTTT

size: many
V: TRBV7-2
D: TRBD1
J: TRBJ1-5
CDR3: CASSPHRGRSNQPQHF
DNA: TGTGCCAGCAGCCCCCACAGGGGCAGGAGCAATCAGCCCCAGCATTTT

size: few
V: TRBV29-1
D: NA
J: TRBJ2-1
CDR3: CSLVSGQTYNEQFF
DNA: TGCAGCCTGGTCTCAGGGCAGACCTACAATGAGCAGTTCTTC

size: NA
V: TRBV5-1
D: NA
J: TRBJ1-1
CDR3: CASSPDSNTEAFF
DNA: TGCGCCAGCAGTCCGGACAGCAACACTGAAGCTTTCTTT

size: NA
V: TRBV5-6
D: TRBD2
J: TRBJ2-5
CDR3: CASSLFSGRPRGTQYF
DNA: TGTGCCAGCAGCTTGTTTAGCGGGAGGCCTCGGGGGACCCAGTACTTC

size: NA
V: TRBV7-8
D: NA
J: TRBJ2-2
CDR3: CASSSYRISNTGELFF
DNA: TGTGCCAGCAGCAGCTACCGAATCTCGAACACCGGGGAGCTGTTTTTT

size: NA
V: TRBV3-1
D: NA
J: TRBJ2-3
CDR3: CASSQDGDPGTDTQYF
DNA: TGTGCCAGCAGCCAAGATGGAGACCCAGGCACAGATACGCAGTATTTT

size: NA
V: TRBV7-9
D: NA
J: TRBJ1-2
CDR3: CASSLGFGGSVYGYTF
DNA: TGTGCCAGCAGCTTAGGGTTTGGTGGGTCCGTCTATGGCTACACCTTC

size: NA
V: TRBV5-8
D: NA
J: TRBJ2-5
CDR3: CASTIETQYF
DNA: TGTGCCAGCACCATAGAGACCCAGTACTTC

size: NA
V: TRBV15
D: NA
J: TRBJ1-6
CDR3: CATSRETLPPLHF
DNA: TGTGCCACCAGCAGAGAGACCCTACCCCCCCTCCACTTT

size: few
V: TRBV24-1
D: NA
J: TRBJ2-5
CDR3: CATSDGTHNGETQYF
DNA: TGTGCCACCAGTGACGGGACACACAACGGGGAGACCCAGTACTTC

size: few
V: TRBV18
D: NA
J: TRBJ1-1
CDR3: CASSPTPLQENTEAFF
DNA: TGTGCCAGCTCACCAACTCCTCTACAGGAGAACACTGAAGCTTTCTTT

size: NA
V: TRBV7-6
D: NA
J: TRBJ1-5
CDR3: CASSPPGENQPQHF
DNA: TGTGCCAGCAGCCCACCAGGGGAAAATCAGCCCCAGCATTTT

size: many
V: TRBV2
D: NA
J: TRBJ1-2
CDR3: CASSDSAYYGYTF
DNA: TGTGCCAGCAGTGATTCGGCTTACTATGGCTACACCTTC

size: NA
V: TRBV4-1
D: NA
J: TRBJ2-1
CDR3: CASSQVGDDEQFF
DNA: TGCGCCAGCAGCCAAGTGGGCGACGATGAGCAGTTCTTC

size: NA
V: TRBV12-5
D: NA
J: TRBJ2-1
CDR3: CASGLVQAGIAYNEQFF
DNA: TGTGCTAGTGGTTTGGTACAGGCTGGGATTGCCTACAATGAGCAGTTCTTC

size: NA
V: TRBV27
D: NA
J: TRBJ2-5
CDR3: CASSFRRVGRETQYF
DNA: TGTGCCAGCAGTTTCCGGCGGGTGGGACGGGAGACCCAGTACTTC

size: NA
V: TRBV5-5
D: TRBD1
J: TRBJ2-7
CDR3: CASSNRDRAHEQYF
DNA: TGTGCCAGCAGCAACCGGGACAGGGCACACGAGCAGTACTTC

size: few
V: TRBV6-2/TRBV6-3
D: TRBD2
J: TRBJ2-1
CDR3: CASSYPGSGGYNEQFF
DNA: TGTGCCAGCAGTTACCCCGGTAGCGGGGGTTATAATGAGCAGTTCTTC

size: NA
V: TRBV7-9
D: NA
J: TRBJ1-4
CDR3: CASSLGVGEKLFF
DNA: TGTGCCAGCAGCTTAGGAGTGGGTGAAAAACTGTTTTTT

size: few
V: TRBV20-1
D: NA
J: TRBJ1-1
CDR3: CSAYRPTEAFF
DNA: TGCAGCGCCTACCGCCCCACTGAAGCTTTCTTT

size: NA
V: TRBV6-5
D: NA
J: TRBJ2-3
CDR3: CASRGGPPDTQYF
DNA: TGTGCCAGCAGAGGGGGGCCCCCCGATACGCAGTATTTT

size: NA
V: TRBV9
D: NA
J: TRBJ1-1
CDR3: CASSAGNMNTEAFF
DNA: TGTGCCAGCAGCGCCGGGAACATGAACACTGAAGCTTTCTTT

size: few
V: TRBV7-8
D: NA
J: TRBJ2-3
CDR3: CASSPSRAPDTQYF
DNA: TGTGCCAGCAGCCCAAGCAGGGCCCCAGATACGCAGTATTTT

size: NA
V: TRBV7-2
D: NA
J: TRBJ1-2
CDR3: CASSQEDGYTF
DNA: TGTGCCAGCAGCCAGGAGGATGGCTACACCTTC

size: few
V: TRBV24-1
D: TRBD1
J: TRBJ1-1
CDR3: CATSDRRQGRSGAFF
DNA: TGTGCCACCAGTGATCGTAGACAGGGTAGGTCCGGAGCTTTCTTT

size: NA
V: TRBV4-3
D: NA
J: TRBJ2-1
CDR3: CASSQGQGSYNEQFF
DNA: TGCGCCAGCAGCCAAGGTCAGGGCAGCTACAATGAGCAGTTCTTC

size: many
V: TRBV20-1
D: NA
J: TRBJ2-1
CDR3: CSARDSWRGHFEQFF
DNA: TGCAGTGCTAGAGATTCATGGCGGGGGCATTTTGAGCAGTTCTTC